This TCR beta chain comes out of a study of T cells expressing NK-cell markers. TCRdb reanalyzed the 5' RACE reads and collapses them to one entry per CDR3 protein, without DNA. The sample has some 150,000 distinct CDR3 sequences. The sequence was obtained from a man aged 18 to 30 in good health. Sequenced material: blood T cells: a sorted CD56 or NKG2C T cell subset, CD4+ or CD8+ T cells, or bulk PBMC T cells (not recorded which).

The CDR3 loop reads CAISEPDRSTDTQYF. The chain joins TRBV10-3 to TRBJ2-3; TCRdb's D gene call, TRBD1, goes unchecked for lack of DNA. The CDR3 runs 15 residues. The germline gives CDR1 ENHRY, CDR2 SYGVKD.